This section outlines one TCR beta chain sequence together with its context. The antigen remains unidentified. TCRdb's copy holds only in-frame clones and misses some; the assay was immunoSEQ multiplex PCR. The data show 65,000 to 100,000 clones, around nine tenths seen once. Germline values: CDR1 SGHRS, CDR2 YFSETQ. V dropped 4 bases and J dropped 7 bases, with 14 bases sitting between them. This CDR3 region has 13 residues. This sample stems from a study of OX40 agonist ivuxolimab in advanced cancers. The wider study: Treatment of patients was with ivuxolimab, an agonistic anti-OX40 (CD134) antibody. Study conclusions and caveats: On average, a greater number of expanded clones characterised CD8+ T cells relative to CD4+.

This sequence joins TRBV5-1 and TRBJ1-1; perhaps TRBD1 as D (5 bases). This sequence was found in an adult with an advanced solid tumor such as melanoma, head and neck, liver or kidney cancer. The material was CD4+ or CD8+ T cells sorted from blood, obtained in a trial of the OX40 agonist ivuxolimab. CDR3: CASSVRTQGEAFF. CDR3 bases: TGCGCCAGCAGCGTTCGGACGCAGGGTGAAGCTTTCTTT.